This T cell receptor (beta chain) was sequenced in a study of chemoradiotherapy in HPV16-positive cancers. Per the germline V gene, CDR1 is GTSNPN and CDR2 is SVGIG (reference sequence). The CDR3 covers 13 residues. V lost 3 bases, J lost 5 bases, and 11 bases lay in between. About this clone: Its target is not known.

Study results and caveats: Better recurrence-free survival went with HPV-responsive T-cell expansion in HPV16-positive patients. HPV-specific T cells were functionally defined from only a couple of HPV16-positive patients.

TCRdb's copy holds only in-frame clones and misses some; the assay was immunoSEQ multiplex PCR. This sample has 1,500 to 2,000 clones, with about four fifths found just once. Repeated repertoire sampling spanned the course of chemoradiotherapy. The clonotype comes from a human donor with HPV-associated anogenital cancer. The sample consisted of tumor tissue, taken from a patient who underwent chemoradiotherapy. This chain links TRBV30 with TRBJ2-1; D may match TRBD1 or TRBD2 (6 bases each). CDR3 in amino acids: CAWSSGADNEQFF. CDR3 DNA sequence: TGTGCCTGGAGCTCGGGGGCGGACAATGAGCAGTTCTTC.